These T cell receptor beta chains were read from a single sample in a study of T cell responses to AZD1222 COVID-19 vaccine. Libraries were prepared by immunoSEQ multiplex PCR; TCRdb keeps only in-frame clonotypes and omits some of them. The sample holds about 120,000 clones; about 92% are singletons and the top ten take 14%. Sample: peripheral blood, taken on day 0 of AZD1222 vaccination. These receptors all stem from an adult in good health. Both conserved end residues are part of each CDR3. A D gene is named only where the DNA matches it firmly. A clone size is listed for some rows: how often the clone was seen (once, few, many), or a class if it is expanded.

clone size	D gene	V gene	CDR3 length	J gene	CDR3 protein	CDR3 DNA
NA	NA	TRBV5-1	12	TRBJ1-2	CASSGLGYGYTF	TGCGCCAGCAGCGGATTAGGCTATGGCTACACCTTC
NA	NA	TRBV9	15	TRBJ1-1	CASSVVGDLNTEAFF	TGTGCCAGCAGCGTAGTCGGGGATTTAAACACTGAAGCTTTCTTT
NA	TRBD1	TRBV7-9	13	TRBJ1-1	CASSLKTGDRAFF	TGTGCCAGCAGCTTGAAAACCGGGGACAGAGCTTTCTTT
NA	TRBD1	TRBV4-3	13	TRBJ1-2	CASSQETGYGYTF	TGCGCCAGCAGCCAAGAGACAGGGTACGGCTACACCTTC
NA	TRBD2	TRBV30	14	TRBJ2-1	CAWILAGDYNEQFF	TGTGCCTGGATACTAGCGGGGGACTACAATGAGCAGTTCTTC
NA	NA	TRBV29-1	17	TRBJ2-2	CSVEGIGSSGYTGELFF	TGCAGCGTTGAGGGCATCGGGAGTAGCGGTTACACCGGGGAGCTGTTTTTT
NA	TRBD1	TRBV6-5	14	TRBJ1-1	CASSRDRGYTEAFF	TGTGCCAGCAGCCGGGACAGGGGGTACACTGAAGCTTTCTTT
NA	NA	TRBV4-1	13	TRBJ1-1	CASSQDRNTEAFF	TGCGCCAGCAGCCAAGATAGGAACACTGAAGCTTTCTTT
once	TRBD1	TRBV9	18	TRBJ1-2	CASSVEMSGGPNFYGYTF	TGTGCCAGCAGCGTAGAGATGTCAGGGGGTCCCAATTTCTATGGCTACACCTTC
NA	TRBD1	TRBV7-2	15	TRBJ1-5	CASSSGQASNQPQHF	TGTGCCAGCAGCTCCGGACAGGCTAGCAATCAGCCCCAGCATTTT
NA	NA	TRBV6-4	17	TRBJ2-6	CAYPPAGKRTGANVLTF	TGTGCCTACCCCCCCGCAGGGAAGAGGACTGGGGCCAACGTCCTGACTTTC
NA	TRBD1	TRBV19	17	TRBJ2-1	CASSIDWTGQTYNEQFF	TGTGCCAGTAGTATAGATTGGACAGGGCAAACCTACAATGAGCAGTTCTTC
NA	NA	TRBV14	13	TRBJ1-2	CASSARSGYGYTF	TGTGCCAGCAGCGCCCGGTCAGGGTATGGCTACACCTTC